What follows are 18 T cell receptor beta chains derived from one specimen sequenced in a study of identical twins. TCRdb re-derived calls from the 5' RACE reads in MiXCR, one entry per CDR3 protein. The data hold a few hundred thousand distinct CDR3 sequences, with nearly 10% observed a single time. The same specimen was also included in a second study, on yellow fever vaccine responses in identical twins.

The material sequenced was PBMCs. These receptors all stem from a woman younger than 30 in good health.

This clonotype has a count of ten or more. V is TRBV24-1 and J is TRBJ2-7, with 12 nucleotides matching TRBD2. From germline, CDR1 is KGHDR and CDR2 SFDVKD. CDR3 length: 16 amino acids. V was pared by 3 bases and J by 6 bases, with 8 bases of the junction left unmatched. The CDR3 DNA is TGTGCCACCAGTGATCAAACGACTAGCGGGAGCTTCGAGCAGTACTTC. Protein product: CATSDQTTSGSFEQYF.

This clonotype was observed a handful of times. The DNA for the CDR3 is TGTGCCAGCAGTTCCATACCTACAGGGGCCGGGGCCAACGTCCTGACTTTC. It is translated as CASSSIPTGAGANVLTF. The chain carries TRBV28 and TRBJ2-6, with 7 positions matching TRBD1. V shed 4 bases and J 4 bases; nucleotides not matched to a gene: 10. Germline values: CDR1 MDHEN, CDR2 SYDVKM. This CDR3 has 17 amino acids.

The chain employs TRBV7-2 and TRBJ2-5; unclear D gene. The V end lost 4 bases, the J end lost 3 bases, and 12 bases lay between the germline ends. Germline V gives CDR1 SGHTA, CDR2 FQGNSA. The CDR3 extends over 14 amino acids. CDR3 protein: CASSSRSPEETQYF. CDR3 coding DNA: TGTGCCAGCAGCTCAAGATCACCCGAAGAGACCCAGTACTTC.

This clonotype appeared a few times. The chain uses TRBV3-1 and TRBJ1-2, with TRBD1 identical over 8 bases. V was clipped by 4 bases and J by 6 bases; unmatched bases: 4. The germline CDR1 and CDR2 sequences are LGHDT and YNNKEL (reference sequence). This CDR3 spans 13 amino acids. CDR3 in amino acids: CASSRGQGDGYTF. The CDR3 bases are TGTGCCAGCAGCCGAGGACAGGGCGATGGCTACACCTTC. Complete variable domain (other parts from reference TRBV3-1 and TRBJ1-2): DTAVSQTPKYLVTQMGNDKSIKCEQNLGHDTMYWYKQDSKKFLKIMFSYNNKELIINETVPNRFSPKSPDKAHLNLHINSLELGDSAVYFCASSRGQGDGYTFGSGTRLTVV.

This clonotype has at least ten counts. The rearrangement links TRBV19 to TRBJ2-3; 7 nucleotides agree with TRBD1. Germline V gene data show CDR1 as LNHDA and CDR2 as SQIVND (reference sequence). This CDR3 region has 17 residues. Trimming at V came to 5 bases and at J to 1 base, leaving 12 bases not matched to a gene. The CDR3 loop reads CASSEGFRGYGTDTQYF. CDR3 bases: TGTGCCAGTAGTGAGGGATTCAGGGGGTACGGCACAGATACGCAGTATTTT. Full variable domain (remainder filled in from reference TRBV19 and TRBJ2-3): DGGITQSPKYLFRKEGQNVTLSCEQNLNHDAMYWYRQDPGQGLRLIYYSQIVNDFQKGDIAEGYSVSREKKESFPLTVTSAQKNPTAFYLCASSEGFRGYGTDTQYFGPGTRLTVL.

This clonotype was found a few times. The V and J genes are TRBV6-1 and TRBJ2-1; D gene uncertain. The CDR3 extends over 14 amino acids. The V end lost 1 base, the J end lost 9 bases, and 13 bases lay between the germline ends. Germline-derived CDR1 and CDR2 are MNHNS and SASEGT. The CDR3 here is CASSEGAWVREQFF. The CDR3 region has the DNA TGTGCCAGCAGTGAAGGGGCCTGGGTTCGTGAGCAGTTCTTC.

This clonotype appeared a few times. A read error may produce the germline difference seen at one junction end. The chain joins TRBV28 to TRBJ2-7; D uncertain. There are 14 residues in the CDR3. Germline CDR1 is MDHEN and CDR2 is SYDVKM. The CDR3 is CASTLRHRDVEQYF. CDR3 coding DNA: TGTGCCAGCACTTTAAGGCACAGAGACGTAGAGCAGTACTTC. Supplemented by reference TRBV28 and TRBJ2-7, the full variable domain reads DVKVTQSSRYLVKRTGEKVFLECVQDMDHENMFWYRQDPGLGLRLIYFSYDVKMKEKGDIPEGYSVSREKKERFSLILESASTNQTSMYLCASTLRHRDVEQYFGPGTRLTVT.

This clonotype was recorded many times. The gene calls are TRBV12-3 or TRBV12-4 and TRBJ2-3; 10 nucleotides match TRBD1. V dropped 5 bases and J dropped 4; count of bases not matched to a gene: 6. The CDR3 has 15 amino acids. CDR3 protein: CASSLRQGASDTQYF. CDR3 DNA sequence: TGTGCCAGCAGTCTACGACAGGGGGCATCAGATACGCAGTATTTT.

The table lists this clonotype with many counts. This sequence joins TRBV24-1 and TRBJ2-3; tentative D call: TRBD2 (6 bases). The CDR3 has 16 amino acids. The germline gives CDR1 KGHDR, CDR2 SFDVKD. Trimming pared 0 bases from V and 4 bases from J, leaving 13 bases between. The CDR3 region is CATSDLQAGNADTQYF. As DNA, the CDR3 is TGTGCCACCAGTGATTTGCAGGCGGGGAATGCAGATACGCAGTATTTT.

This clonotype was recorded many times. This sequence joins TRBV14 and TRBJ2-7; D gene uncertain. Germline assignment: CDR1 SGHDN and CDR2 FVKESK. Trimming shortened V by 5 bases and J by 2 bases, and 10 bases separated the two germline ends. The CDR3 runs 13 residues. The CDR3 sequence: CASSIGLTYEQYF. CDR3 bases: TGTGCCAGCAGCATCGGGCTGACCTACGAGCAGTACTTC.

The table lists this clonotype with a few counts. This chain uses TRBV4-1 with TRBJ2-7, with 9 bases matching TRBD2. J was trimmed by 5 bases and V by 3 bases; bases with no gene match: 11. The CDR3 contains 16 residues. Germline values: CDR1 MGHRA, CDR2 YSYEKL. The CDR3 here is CASSQVEAGGRNEQYF. DNA for the CDR3: TGCGCCAGCAGCCAGGTAGAAGCGGGAGGCCGGAACGAGCAGTACTTC.

The chain links TRBV12-3 or TRBV12-4 to TRBJ1-4; D uncertain. V was pared by 6 bases and J by 10 bases, with 18 bases between. The CDR3 runs to 14 residues. The DNA for the CDR3 is TGTGCCAGCAGGCCCGGGTCAGACCGGGTAAAACTGTTTTTT. Translation gives CASRPGSDRVKLFF.

This clonotype was counted only a few times. In nucleotides, the CDR3 is TGCAGTGCTGCCGTGCGGGTGGCTGCCTCCTACAATGAGCAGTTCTTC. Its translation is CSAAVRVAASYNEQFF. The chain uses TRBV20-1 and TRBJ2-1, with D possibly TRBD2 on 5 matching bases. Trimming removed 5 bases at V and 0 bases at J, with 17 bases between. The CDR3 extends over 16 amino acids. Germline V CDR1 and CDR2: DFQATT, SNEGSKA (reference sequence).

This clonotype was picked up many times. The chain combines TRBV20-1 with TRBJ2-7; D is possibly TRBD1 (5 bases). CDR3 length equals 13 residues. CDR1 DFQATT and CDR2 SNEGSKA come from the germline V gene (reference sequence). Trimming left V 2 bases short and J 3 bases short, with 11 bases between. The CDR3 here is CSARKGLDYEQYF. The CDR3 region has the DNA TGCAGTGCTAGAAAGGGGCTGGACTACGAGCAGTACTTC.

The table lists this clonotype with many counts. This chain links TRBV10-3 with TRBJ2-2; unclear D gene. Germline V CDR1 and CDR2: ENHRY, SYGVKD. V gave up 7 bases and J gave up 0 bases, with 9 bases separating them. The CDR3 runs to 14 residues. CDR3 coding DNA: TGTGCCATCATTAAGTACCCGAACACCGGGGAGCTGTTTTTT. It yields the protein CAIIKYPNTGELFF.

The sample holds a few counts of this clonotype. This chain connects TRBV7-9 to TRBJ1-3, with D perhaps matching TRBD1 (5 bases). The CDR3 consists of 15 residues. Germline loops: CDR1 SEHNR, CDR2 FQNEAQ (reference sequence). Trimming left V 6 bases short and J 4 bases short, with 16 bases between. CDR3 residues: CASSAPGTSGNTIYF. CDR3 coding DNA: TGTGCCAGCAGTGCCCCCGGGACGTCGGGAAACACCATATATTTT.

The rearrangement uses TRBV3-1 and TRBJ2-3, with a possible D match to TRBD1 (5 bases). The germline V and J ends were trimmed by 1 base and 4 bases, with 12 bases remaining between them. This CDR3 is built from 15 residues. Germline V gives CDR1 LGHDT, CDR2 YNNKEL (reference sequence). The CDR3 here is CASSQVQGWPDTQYF. The CDR3 DNA sequence: TGTGCCAGCAGCCAAGTCCAGGGATGGCCAGATACGCAGTATTTT.

Ten or more counts support this clonotype. The rearrangement joins TRBV7-9 to TRBJ1-1; D is unclear. CDR3 length equals 11 residues. With 7 bases removed from V and 4 bases from J, the gap between germline ends came to 7 bases. Germline assignment: CDR1 SEHNR and CDR2 FQNEAQ (reference sequence). CDR3 nucleotide sequence: TGTGCCAGCACCCGGGGCACTGAAGCTTTCTTT. Protein sequence: CASTRGTEAFF. Supplemented by reference TRBV7-9 and TRBJ1-1, the full variable domain reads DTGVSQNPRHKITKRGQNVTFRCDPISEHNRLYWYRQTLGQGPEFLTYFQNEAQLEKSRLLSDRFSAERPKGSFSTLEIQRTEQGDSAMYLCASTRGTEAFFGQGTRLTVV.